This TCR beta chain emerged from a study of blood T cell repertoires in COVID-19. Turning to the study itself: Some COVID-19 samples were acute and others convalescent; all came from the United States, Italy and Spain. PBMCs, B-cell-depleted T cells, or T cells provided the cDNA or gDNA that made up the material.

Methods used by the authors: Amplification of reference gene primers provided the estimated nucleated cell counts. The table came from immunoSEQ multiplex PCR; TCRdb's copy has only in-frame clones and leaves some out. V and J calls and clone size are given by that table; D and trimming were obtained from the DNA. The sample yields hundreds of thousands of clones, more than 80% seen once. Per the germline V gene, CDR1 is SNHLY and CDR2 is FYNNEI. The length of the CDR3 is 13 residues. Trimming took 8 bases from V and 5 from J; bases not matched to a gene: 8. This clone appeared a single time. The sequencing input was peripheral blood. The receptor's source is a woman aged 30 to 39 with active or convalescent COVID-19. The chain uses TRBV2 and TRBJ2-7, with 8 bases aligning to TRBD1. The chain's CDR3 is CASSWTGNHEQYF. CDR3 nucleotides: TGTGCCAGCTCCTGGACAGGGAACCACGAGCAGTACTTC.